The T cell receptor beta chain under discussion was sequenced for a study of blood T cell repertoires in COVID-19. The CDR3 is made up of 15 amino acids. Germline V lookup: CDR1 SGHNT, CDR2 YYREEE (reference sequence). V shed 3 bases and J shed 5 bases, with 18 bases lying between them. TCRdb's table, derived via immunoSEQ multiplex PCR, lists solely in-frame clones and lacks some. The sample holds around 200,000 clones; roughly 85% are singletons and the top ten take approximately 11%. The sequenced material came from peripheral blood. The sequence was collected from a human donor with active or convalescent COVID-19. The donor label of this sample is uncertain. This chain joins TRBV5-4 and TRBJ2-7; weak D call: TRBD1 (5 bases). The DNA of the CDR3 is TGTGCCAGCAGCTCCTTTGTTAAGGGGAACGACGAGCAGTACTTC. Amino acids: CASSSFVKGNDEQYF.